The 12 T cell receptor beta chains below all came from one sample that was sequenced in a study of cytomegalovirus exposure and HLA in healthy donors. The PCR contained 60 Vbeta and 13 Jbeta primers. Clones were sequenced by immunoSEQ multiplex PCR, and TCRdb holds only the in-frame ones, with some missing. The sample has over 150,000 clones; about 84% are singletons. Sequencing was performed on PBMCs. The receptors come from a man younger than 30 in good health and CMV-seronegative.

This chain uses TRBV15 with TRBJ2-5, with 10 bases matching TRBD1. Germline V CDR1 and CDR2: LNHNV, YYDKDF (reference sequence). J was trimmed by 5 bases and V by 5 bases; bases with no gene match: 2. CDR3 length: 13 amino acids. CDR3 DNA sequence: TGTGCCACCAGCGACAGGGGGCGCGAGACCCAGTACTTC. Translated: CATSDRGRETQYF.

As for this clone: Germline is not matched at one junction end, which may reflect a read error. The chain joins TRBV28 to TRBJ2-3; 8 bases map to TRBD2. Per the germline V gene, CDR1 is MDHEN and CDR2 is SYDVKM. The CDR3 consists of 14 residues. CDR3 in DNA: TGTGCCAGCAGCCTAGCGGGTATCACAGGTACGCAGTATTTT. Residues: CASSLAGITGTQYF. The full variable domain, completed using reference TRBV28 and TRBJ2-3, is DVKVTQSSRYLVKRTGEKVFLECVQDMDHENMFWYRQDPGLGLRLIYFSYDVKMKEKGDIPEGYSVSREKKERFSLILESASTNQTSMYLCASSLAGITGTQYFGPGTRLTVL.

This sequence joins TRBV28 and TRBJ2-5, with 9 bases identical to TRBD2. V lost 8 bases and J lost 7; bases outside the gene matches: 14. Germline lookup yields CDR1 MDHEN and CDR2 SYDVKM. CDR3 length equals 15 residues. CDR3 in amino acids: CASQSPGLADGTQYF. Here the CDR3 DNA reads TGTGCCAGCCAAAGTCCGGGACTAGCTGACGGGACCCAGTACTTC.

The chain couples TRBV4-3 to TRBJ2-5; 9 positions match TRBD2. Germline CDR1 is LGHNA and CDR2 is YSLEER. The CDR3 has 13 amino acids. V gave up 4 bases and J gave up 3 bases; unmatched junction bases: 0. CDR3 DNA sequence: TGCGCCAGCAGCCGACTAGCGGAAGAGACCCAGTACTTC. Translated: CASSRLAEETQYF.

This chain connects TRBV27 to TRBJ1-5; 9 nucleotides line up with TRBD1. Trimming removed 3 bases from V and 3 bases from J; junction bases left unmatched: 6. Germline CDR1 MNHEY, CDR2 SMNVEV (reference sequence). This CDR3 contains 16 residues. The CDR3 DNA follows: TGTGCCAGCAGTTTTTGGGGACAGGGCAACAATCAGCCCCAGCATTTT. Amino acids: CASSFWGQGNNQPQHF.

The chain couples TRBV19 to TRBJ1-1; a possible D gene is TRBD1 (5 bases). V was cut by 6 bases and J by 1 base, with 12 bases left in between. CDR3 size: 14 residues. Germline CDR1 LNHDA, CDR2 SQIVND (reference sequence). The CDR3 loop reads CASRWGQGNTEAFF. The CDR3 bases are TGTGCCAGTAGATGGGGCCAGGGGAACACTGAAGCTTTCTTT.

The chain links TRBV7-2 to TRBJ2-7; TRBD2 matches at 11 bases. This CDR3 is built from 14 residues. Trimming took 5 bases from V and 3 from J; bases not matched to a gene: 3. Germline CDR1 SGHTA, CDR2 FQGNSA. The CDR3 protein is CASSPGTSGYEQYF. The CDR3 DNA reads as TGTGCCAGCAGCCCCGGGACTAGCGGCTACGAGCAGTACTTC.

The chain joins TRBV4-3 to TRBJ2-1, with TRBD2 matching 14 bases. This CDR3 is 20 amino acids long. Germline CDR1 is LGHNA and CDR2 is YSLEER. The junction had 9 bases not matched to a gene; V was cut back by 1 base and J by 1 base. The DNA for the CDR3 is TGCGCCAGCAGCCAAGGAGTGGGGACTAGCGGGAGAAGGTCCTACAATGAGCAGTTCTTC. It codes for CASSQGVGTSGRRSYNEQFF.

The V and J genes are TRBV29-1 and TRBJ2-7; 7 bases line up with TRBD2. The germline CDR1 and CDR2 sequences are SQVTM and ANQGSEA. The CDR3 sequence is 12 residues long. V shed 8 bases and J 4 bases; nucleotides not matched to a gene: 8. The CDR3 sequence: CSIAGVTYEQYF. The CDR3 nucleotides are TGCAGCATTGCGGGAGTAACGTACGAGCAGTACTTC.

V is TRBV9 and J is TRBJ2-1, with TRBD2 matching 7 bases. The germline CDR1 and CDR2 sequences are SGDLS and YYNGEE. The junction had 6 bases not matched to a gene; V was cut back by 0 bases and J by 3 bases. The CDR3 runs 16 residues. The CDR3 DNA reads TGTGCCAGCAGCGTAGGGCAGCGGGGCTTCTACAATGAGCAGTTCTTC. Its translation is CASSVGQRGFYNEQFF.

CDR3 sequence (DNA): TGTGCCAGTAGTATAGTACGACTAGCGGGGGACTCCGGGGAGCTGTTTTTT. Translation gives CASSIVRLAGDSGELFF. The chain has TRBV19 and TRBJ2-2; 12 positions agree with TRBD2. V shed 1 base and J 6 bases; nucleotides not matched to a gene: 6. The CDR3 spans 17 residues. CDR1 and CDR2 from the germline V gene are LNHDA and SQIVND (reference sequence).

The rearrangement uses TRBV19 and TRBJ1-6; possibly TRBD1 for D (5 bases). The CDR3 spans 15 residues. Trimming cost V 5 bases and J 10 bases, with 18 bases left between them. Germline V gives CDR1 LNHDA, CDR2 SQIVND (reference sequence). The CDR3 region has the DNA TGTGCCAGTAGTCCCCTGGGGGAGGGTCACTCACCCCTCCACTTT. This translates into CASSPLGEGHSPLHF.